The rows below give T cell receptor beta chains drawn from one sample of a study of blood T cell repertoires in COVID-19. Some clones are missing from TCRdb's copy, which holds only in-frame ones; the method was immunoSEQ multiplex PCR. The sample contains a few hundred thousand clones, around 87% of which appear only once. The sample consisted of peripheral blood. The receptors were sampled from a man in his fifties or sixties with acute or convalescent COVID-19. Both conserved end residues are part of each CDR3. Each record gives: CDR3 length, clone size, D gene, V gene, J gene, CDR3 DNA, CDR3 protein. D genes are given only for firm matches. Only some rows state a clone size, as once, few, many or a class for expanded clones.

CDR3 length: 15; clone size: -; D gene: TRBD1; V gene: TRBV28; J gene: TRBJ2-5; CDR3 DNA: TGTGCCAGCAGTTTCGACAGGGGAAGGCAAGAGACCCAGTACTTC; CDR3 protein: CASSFDRGRQETQYF
CDR3 length: 15; clone size: few; D gene: TRBD1; V gene: TRBV19; J gene: TRBJ1-1; CDR3 DNA: TGTGCCAGTAGTAGCCGACAGGGTCGAAACACTGAAGCTTTCTTT; CDR3 protein: CASSSRQGRNTEAFF
CDR3 length: 14; clone size: -; D gene: -; V gene: TRBV5-6; J gene: TRBJ2-5; CDR3 DNA: TGTGCCAGCAGCTTTCAGGGAAGAGAGGAGACCCAGTACTTC; CDR3 protein: CASSFQGREETQYF
CDR3 length: 18; clone size: -; D gene: -; V gene: TRBV3-1/TRBV3-2; J gene: TRBJ2-5; CDR3 DNA: TGTGCCAGCAGCCAAGAACGGATAGTTGCAGACTGCCAAGAGACCCAGTACTTC; CDR3 protein: CASSQERIVADCQETQYF
CDR3 length: 14; clone size: -; D gene: -; V gene: TRBV7-9; J gene: TRBJ2-2; CDR3 DNA: TGTGCCAGCAGCAAGACAGGGAGGACCGGGGAGCTGTTTTTT; CDR3 protein: CASSKTGRTGELFF
CDR3 length: 19; clone size: once; D gene: TRBD1; V gene: TRBV7-8; J gene: TRBJ2-2; CDR3 DNA: TGTGCCAGCAGTCTAGCGAGGACAGGGGTAGTACCAATCACCGGGGAGCTGTTTTTT; CDR3 protein: CASSLARTGVVPITGELFF
CDR3 length: 15; clone size: -; D gene: -; V gene: TRBV9; J gene: TRBJ1-4; CDR3 DNA: TGTGCCAGCAGCGGTACAACAGGACCTTGGGAAAAACTGTTTTTT; CDR3 protein: CASSGTTGPWEKLFF
CDR3 length: 14; clone size: -; D gene: TRBD1; V gene: TRBV6-5; J gene: TRBJ2-7; CDR3 DNA: TGTGCCAGCAAGTGGACAGGAACCTCCTACGAGCAGTACTTC; CDR3 protein: CASKWTGTSYEQYF
CDR3 length: 15; clone size: once; D gene: TRBD1; V gene: TRBV6-5; J gene: TRBJ1-4; CDR3 DNA: TGTGCCAGCAGGGGGACAGGGGTCACTAATGAAAAACTGTTTTTT; CDR3 protein: CASRGTGVTNEKLFF
CDR3 length: 19; clone size: -; D gene: TRBD1; V gene: TRBV5-6; J gene: TRBJ1-6; CDR3 DNA: TGTGCCAGCAGCTTGAACCGGGACAGGGGACGGCCCTATAATTCACCCCTCCACTTT; CDR3 protein: CASSLNRDRGRPYNSPLHF
CDR3 length: 13; clone size: -; D gene: TRBD1; V gene: TRBV18; J gene: TRBJ2-5; CDR3 DNA: TGTGCCAGCTCCGGACAGGGAGGAGAGACCCAGTACTTC; CDR3 protein: CASSGQGGETQYF
CDR3 length: 17; clone size: -; D gene: TRBD1; V gene: TRBV6-2/TRBV6-3; J gene: TRBJ1-1; CDR3 DNA: TGTGCCAGCGGCCCATCGGCTGGACAGGCTCTAAGGGCTGAAGCTTTCTTT; CDR3 protein: CASGPSAGQALRAEAFF
CDR3 length: 17; clone size: -; D gene: TRBD2; V gene: TRBV28; J gene: TRBJ2-6; CDR3 DNA: TGTGCCAGCAGTTGGGAGGGGTCCTACTCTGGGGCCAACGTCCTGACTTTC; CDR3 protein: CASSWEGSYSGANVLTF
CDR3 length: 17; clone size: once; D gene: TRBD1; V gene: TRBV27; J gene: TRBJ2-6; CDR3 DNA: TGTGCCAGCAGTCCCCATCGGGACAGCGCTGGGGCCAACGTCCTGACTTTC; CDR3 protein: CASSPHRDSAGANVLTF
CDR3 length: 15; clone size: -; D gene: -; V gene: TRBV30; J gene: TRBJ2-6; CDR3 DNA: TGTGCCTGGATACGCACTGTATCTGGGGCCAACGTCCTGACTTTC; CDR3 protein: CAWIRTVSGANVLTF
CDR3 length: 15; clone size: -; D gene: TRBD2; V gene: TRBV18; J gene: TRBJ2-3; CDR3 DNA: TGTGCCAGCTCACCACTAGCGGGGGACACAGATACGCAGTATTTT; CDR3 protein: CASSPLAGDTDTQYF
CDR3 length: 12; clone size: -; D gene: -; V gene: TRBV6-5; J gene: TRBJ1-5; CDR3 DNA: TGTGCCAGCACAGGGTTCGCTCAGCCCCAGCATTTT; CDR3 protein: CASTGFAQPQHF
CDR3 length: 16; clone size: once; D gene: TRBD1; V gene: TRBV15; J gene: TRBJ2-1; CDR3 DNA: TGTGCCACCAGCAGAGACCCGGACAGGGCCTACAATGAGCAGTTCTTC; CDR3 protein: CATSRDPDRAYNEQFF
CDR3 length: 16; clone size: -; D gene: -; V gene: TRBV7-3; J gene: TRBJ2-3; CDR3 DNA: TGTGCCAGCAGCTTAACGGCAGGGATCTTTGCAGATACGCAGTATTTT; CDR3 protein: CASSLTAGIFADTQYF
CDR3 length: 13; clone size: once; D gene: -; V gene: TRBV3-1/TRBV3-2; J gene: TRBJ1-6; CDR3 DNA: TGTGCCAGCAGCCATGGAGCGGGGTCACCCCTCCACTTT; CDR3 protein: CASSHGAGSPLHF
CDR3 length: 14; clone size: -; D gene: -; V gene: TRBV5-1; J gene: TRBJ2-3; CDR3 DNA: TGCGCCAGCAGCTTGGTCAGCGTCTCAGATACGCAGTATTTT; CDR3 protein: CASSLVSVSDTQYF
CDR3 length: 14; clone size: -; D gene: TRBD1; V gene: TRBV13; J gene: TRBJ1-4; CDR3 DNA: TGTGCCAGCAGCAGGGACAGGGGTAATGAAAAACTGTTTTTT; CDR3 protein: CASSRDRGNEKLFF
CDR3 length: 18; clone size: many; D gene: -; V gene: TRBV19; J gene: TRBJ1-5; CDR3 DNA: TGTGCCAGTAGTGGGGCGGGGGGAAAGGGGCCGCTAAATCAGCCCCAGCATTTT; CDR3 protein: CASSGAGGKGPLNQPQHF
CDR3 length: 15; clone size: -; D gene: -; V gene: TRBV7-9; J gene: TRBJ1-1; CDR3 DNA: TGTGCCAGCAGCTTAGTGAGAGACAGGAACACTGAAGCTTTCTTT; CDR3 protein: CASSLVRDRNTEAFF
CDR3 length: 16; clone size: -; D gene: -; V gene: TRBV18; J gene: TRBJ1-3; CDR3 DNA: TGTGCCAGCTCACCGAGGAGTGTCTCGGATGGAAACACCATATATTTT; CDR3 protein: CASSPRSVSDGNTIYF
CDR3 length: 11; clone size: once; D gene: -; V gene: TRBV29-1; J gene: TRBJ2-5; CDR3 DNA: TGCAGCGTTCGCGAGGGAGAGACCCAGTACTTC; CDR3 protein: CSVREGETQYF
CDR3 length: 16; clone size: -; D gene: -; V gene: TRBV9; J gene: TRBJ1-1; CDR3 DNA: TGTGCCAGCAGCGAGGGGCTTCGGGCGTCGAACACTGAAGCTTTCTTT; CDR3 protein: CASSEGLRASNTEAFF
CDR3 length: 13; clone size: -; D gene: TRBD1; V gene: TRBV4-2; J gene: TRBJ1-1; CDR3 DNA: TGTGCCAGCAGCCACCCTCGGACAGGGGAAGCTTTCTTT; CDR3 protein: CASSHPRTGEAFF
CDR3 length: 15; clone size: -; D gene: -; V gene: TRBV5-1; J gene: TRBJ1-1; CDR3 DNA: TGCGCCAGCAGCTTGGCAGGCTCTTGGGTGGCTGAAGCTTTCTTT; CDR3 protein: CASSLAGSWVAEAFF
CDR3 length: 13; clone size: -; D gene: -; V gene: TRBV10-2; J gene: TRBJ1-4; CDR3 DNA: TGCGCCAGCAGCAGGGGACCTAATGAAAAACTGTTTTTT; CDR3 protein: CASSRGPNEKLFF
CDR3 length: 15; clone size: -; D gene: TRBD2; V gene: TRBV7-3; J gene: TRBJ2-3; CDR3 DNA: TGTGCCAGCAGCTTCCTGGCGGGGGGGACAGATACGCAGTATTTT; CDR3 protein: CASSFLAGGTDTQYF
CDR3 length: 16; clone size: -; D gene: TRBD2; V gene: TRBV7-9; J gene: TRBJ2-3; CDR3 DNA: TGTGCCAGCAGCTCATTCATAGCGGGGGGCACAGATACGCAGTATTTT; CDR3 protein: CASSSFIAGGTDTQYF
CDR3 length: 13; clone size: medium-sized; D gene: -; V gene: TRBV6-4; J gene: TRBJ2-3; CDR3 DNA: TGTGCCAGCAGTGAGGCCAGCACAGATACGCAGTATTTT; CDR3 protein: CASSEASTDTQYF
CDR3 length: 15; clone size: -; D gene: TRBD1; V gene: TRBV5-1; J gene: TRBJ2-1; CDR3 DNA: TGCGCCAGCAGCCAGGGACAGGGGATGACGGGTGAGCAGTTCTTC; CDR3 protein: CASSQGQGMTGEQFF
CDR3 length: 14; clone size: -; D gene: TRBD2; V gene: TRBV19; J gene: TRBJ2-3; CDR3 DNA: TGTGCCAGTAGTTCCGGACTAGCGGGAGATACGCAGTATTTT; CDR3 protein: CASSSGLAGDTQYF
CDR3 length: 16; clone size: -; D gene: TRBD1; V gene: TRBV6-5; J gene: TRBJ1-3; CDR3 DNA: TGTGCCAGCAGTTTCCAAGACAGGGGGCTTGGAAACACCATATATTTT; CDR3 protein: CASSFQDRGLGNTIYF
CDR3 length: 16; clone size: -; D gene: TRBD1; V gene: TRBV6-5; J gene: TRBJ2-3; CDR3 DNA: TGTGCCAGCAGTTACTCACAGGGGTCCTCCACAGATACGCAGTATTTT; CDR3 protein: CASSYSQGSSTDTQYF
CDR3 length: 13; clone size: -; D gene: -; V gene: TRBV30; J gene: TRBJ1-3; CDR3 DNA: TGTGCCTGGAACAGGAACTCTGGAAACACCATATATTTT; CDR3 protein: CAWNRNSGNTIYF
CDR3 length: 14; clone size: -; D gene: -; V gene: TRBV5-1; J gene: TRBJ1-2; CDR3 DNA: TGCGCCAGCAGCCCCGAGGACAGAAACTATGGCTACACCTTC; CDR3 protein: CASSPEDRNYGYTF
CDR3 length: 10; clone size: few; D gene: -; V gene: TRBV30; J gene: TRBJ2-3; CDR3 DNA: TGTGCCTGCCAGTCTGGTACGCAGTATTTT; CDR3 protein: CACQSGTQYF
CDR3 length: 15; clone size: -; D gene: TRBD1; V gene: TRBV6-5; J gene: TRBJ1-2; CDR3 DNA: TGTGCCAGCAGTTCCCCGGGACAGAATAACTATGGCTACACCTTC; CDR3 protein: CASSSPGQNNYGYTF
CDR3 length: 15; clone size: -; D gene: -; V gene: TRBV19; J gene: TRBJ1-5; CDR3 DNA: TGTGCCAGTAAACTGGAGAAGATGGGCAATCAGCCCCAGCATTTT; CDR3 protein: CASKLEKMGNQPQHF
CDR3 length: 18; clone size: few; D gene: -; V gene: TRBV14; J gene: TRBJ1-6; CDR3 DNA: TGTGCCAGCAGCCAAGATGGGGCGGGGAGCTCCTATAATTCACCCCTCCACTTT; CDR3 protein: CASSQDGAGSSYNSPLHF
CDR3 length: 13; clone size: -; D gene: TRBD1; V gene: TRBV5-1; J gene: TRBJ2-7; CDR3 DNA: TGCGCCAGCAGCTTACAGGGGATGTACGAGCAGTACTTC; CDR3 protein: CASSLQGMYEQYF
CDR3 length: 15; clone size: -; D gene: TRBD2; V gene: TRBV5-4; J gene: TRBJ2-7; CDR3 DNA: TGTGCCAGCAGCGGCGGGACTAGCGGGAGATACGAGCAGTACTTC; CDR3 protein: CASSGGTSGRYEQYF
CDR3 length: 16; clone size: -; D gene: -; V gene: TRBV19; J gene: TRBJ2-2; CDR3 DNA: TGTGCCAGTAGTATTCTTCGGATGACTAACACCGGGGAGCTGTTTTTT; CDR3 protein: CASSILRMTNTGELFF
CDR3 length: 18; clone size: few; D gene: -; V gene: TRBV4-3; J gene: TRBJ2-1; CDR3 DNA: TGCGCCAGCAGCCAAGATCGGGGCCTCGGGGGTACCTACAATGAGCAGTTCTTC; CDR3 protein: CASSQDRGLGGTYNEQFF
CDR3 length: 15; clone size: -; D gene: TRBD2; V gene: TRBV4-3; J gene: TRBJ2-5; CDR3 DNA: TGCGCCAGCAGCCGACTAGGGACTAGCCAAGAGACCCAGTACTTC; CDR3 protein: CASSRLGTSQETQYF
CDR3 length: 14; clone size: -; D gene: -; V gene: TRBV18; J gene: TRBJ2-5; CDR3 DNA: TGTGCCAGCTCACCCCCCCACTTCCAAGAGACCCAGTACTTC; CDR3 protein: CASSPPHFQETQYF
CDR3 length: 15; clone size: -; D gene: -; V gene: TRBV9; J gene: TRBJ1-6; CDR3 DNA: TGTGCCAGCAGCGTAGGGTCTGGGGCCAATTCACCCCTCCACTTT; CDR3 protein: CASSVGSGANSPLHF
CDR3 length: 15; clone size: few; D gene: -; V gene: TRBV7-2; J gene: TRBJ1-1; CDR3 DNA: TGTGCCAGCAGCTTAGGCAGTCAGGGAGGCACTGAAGCTTTCTTT; CDR3 protein: CASSLGSQGGTEAFF
CDR3 length: 15; clone size: -; D gene: -; V gene: TRBV3-1/TRBV3-2; J gene: TRBJ2-7; CDR3 DNA: TGTGCCAGCAGCCAAGAGGGGGGATCTCGCTACGAGCAGTACTTC; CDR3 protein: CASSQEGGSRYEQYF
CDR3 length: 19; clone size: -; D gene: -; V gene: TRBV7-6; J gene: TRBJ2-3; CDR3 DNA: TGTGCCAGCAGCTTAGCGAGTGTCCCCGGGACGGGGGGCACAGATACGCAGTATTTT; CDR3 protein: CASSLASVPGTGGTDTQYF
CDR3 length: 14; clone size: -; D gene: TRBD1; V gene: TRBV9; J gene: TRBJ1-1; CDR3 DNA: TGTGCCAGCAGCGCAACAGGGGGCGGGACTGAAGCTTTCTTT; CDR3 protein: CASSATGGGTEAFF
CDR3 length: 13; clone size: -; D gene: -; V gene: TRBV5-8; J gene: TRBJ1-1; CDR3 DNA: TGTGCCAGCAAGATATTGGCGAACACTGAAGCTTTCTTT; CDR3 protein: CASKILANTEAFF
CDR3 length: 15; clone size: -; D gene: TRBD1; V gene: TRBV5-1; J gene: TRBJ2-1; CDR3 DNA: TGCGCCAGCACAATGGACAGGAGCTCCTACAATGAGCAGTTCTTC; CDR3 protein: CASTMDRSSYNEQFF
CDR3 length: 20; clone size: -; D gene: TRBD1; V gene: TRBV14; J gene: TRBJ2-5; CDR3 DNA: TGTGCCAGCAGCCAAGCCCGGAAAAGGGACAGGGGAGGATGGGGAGAGACCCAGTACTTC; CDR3 protein: CASSQARKRDRGGWGETQYF
CDR3 length: 15; clone size: -; D gene: TRBD2; V gene: TRBV5-6; J gene: TRBJ2-7; CDR3 DNA: TGTGCCAGCAGCTTGGGAGGGAGGGGATCCTACGAGCAGTACTTC; CDR3 protein: CASSLGGRGSYEQYF
CDR3 length: 16; clone size: -; D gene: -; V gene: TRBV9; J gene: TRBJ2-2; CDR3 DNA: TGTGCCAGCAGCGTATCGGGAGCGGCGAACACCGGGGAGCTGTTTTTT; CDR3 protein: CASSVSGAANTGELFF